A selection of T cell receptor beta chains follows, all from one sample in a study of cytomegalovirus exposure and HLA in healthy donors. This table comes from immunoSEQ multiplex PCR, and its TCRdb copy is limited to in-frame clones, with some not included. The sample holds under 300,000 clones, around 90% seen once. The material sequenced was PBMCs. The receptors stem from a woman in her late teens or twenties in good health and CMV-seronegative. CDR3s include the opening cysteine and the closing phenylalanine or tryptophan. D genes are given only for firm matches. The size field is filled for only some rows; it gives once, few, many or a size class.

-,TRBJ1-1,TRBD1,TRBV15,TGTGCCACCAGCTTTCGGACAGGGGTGGCTGAAGCTTTCTTT,CATSFRTGVAEAFF
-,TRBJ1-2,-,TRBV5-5,TGTGCCAGCAGCCCTGGGAGCGGATATAACTATGGCTACACCTTC,CASSPGSGYNYGYTF
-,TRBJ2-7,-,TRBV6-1,TGTGCCAGCAGAACAGGGAACGAGCAGTACTTC,CASRTGNEQYF
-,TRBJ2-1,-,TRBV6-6,TGTGCCAGCATCCTAAGCCCCGGGACAGAGCAGTTCTTC,CASILSPGTEQFF
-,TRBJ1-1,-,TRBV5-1,TGCGCCAGCAGTTTTACAGGGAGCGCTGAAGCTTTCTTT,CASSFTGSAEAFF
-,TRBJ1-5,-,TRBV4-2,TGTGCCAGCAGCCAAGTTGGAGGGAATCAGCCCCAGCATTTT,CASSQVGGNQPQHF
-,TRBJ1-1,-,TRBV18,TGTGCCAGCTCACCCCTCGGGGGGACTGAAGCTTTCTTT,CASSPLGGTEAFF
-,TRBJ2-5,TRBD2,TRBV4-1,TGCGCCAGCAGCCCGCTAGCGGGGGCCCAAGAGACCCAGTACTTC,CASSPLAGAQETQYF
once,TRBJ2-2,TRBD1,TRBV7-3,TGTGCCAGCAGCTTAACGACAGGGGTTAGCGGGGAGCTGTTTTTT,CASSLTTGVSGELFF
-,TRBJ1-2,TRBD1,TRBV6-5,TGTGCCAGCAGTTACGGGGGACAGGGGAATGATTTTGGCTACACCTTC,CASSYGGQGNDFGYTF
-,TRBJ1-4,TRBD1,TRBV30,TGTGCCTGGAGTGGGACAGGGGCATTTGAAAAACTGTTTTTT,CAWSGTGAFEKLFF
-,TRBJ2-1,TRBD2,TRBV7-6,TGTGCCAGCAGCTCCTTCCGACTAGCGGGGTTATACAATGAGCAGTTCTTC,CASSSFRLAGLYNEQFF
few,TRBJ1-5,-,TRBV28,TGTGCCAGCCTTTATCGGTATAGCAATCAGCCCCAGCATTTT,CASLYRYSNQPQHF
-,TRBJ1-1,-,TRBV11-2,TGTGCCAGCAGCTTAGATCCAGCGGGAGGGGCTTTCTTT,CASSLDPAGGAFF
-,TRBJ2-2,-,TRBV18,TGTGCCAGCTCACGACCGACAGCGAACACCGGGGAGCTGTTTTTT,CASSRPTANTGELFF
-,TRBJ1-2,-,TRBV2,TGTGCCAGCAGTGAGTTGGGGCAGAACTATGGCTACACCTTC,CASSELGQNYGYTF
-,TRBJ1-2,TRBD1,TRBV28,TGTGCCAGCAGGTCCGCCCGGACAGGGGTTGGCTACACCTTC,CASRSARTGVGYTF
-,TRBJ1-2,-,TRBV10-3,TGTGCCATCAGCTACGACGGGGACTATGGCTACACCTTC,CAISYDGDYGYTF
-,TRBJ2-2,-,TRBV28,TGTGCCAGCAGTTTATACGAGGGCTCAACCGGGGAGCTGTTTTTT,CASSLYEGSTGELFF
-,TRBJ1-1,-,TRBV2,TGTGCCAGCAGTGAGGAGGGGTTTTTGACTGAAGCTTTCTTT,CASSEEGFLTEAFF
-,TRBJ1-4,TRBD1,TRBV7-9,TGTGCCAGCAGCTTAGAGGGTGGACAGGGCCGAGAAAAACTGTTTTTT,CASSLEGGQGREKLFF
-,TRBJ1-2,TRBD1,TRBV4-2,TGTGCCAGCAGCCTCCAGACAGGGGAAAACTATGGCTACACCTTC,CASSLQTGENYGYTF
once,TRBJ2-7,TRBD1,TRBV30,TGTGCCTGGAGTGTGCCCAGACAGGGATGGACCTACGAGCAGTACTTC,CAWSVPRQGWTYEQYF
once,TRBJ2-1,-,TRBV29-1,TGCAGCGTTGAAGATCGAACAGCTTACAATGAGCAGTTCTTC,CSVEDRTAYNEQFF
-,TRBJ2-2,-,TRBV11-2,TGTGCCAGCAGCTTAGCGACGGGGAGTCGGACCGGGGAGCTGTTTTTT,CASSLATGSRTGELFF
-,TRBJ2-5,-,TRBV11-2,TGTGCCAGCAGCTTAGGGCGGGGGCACACCCAAGAGACCCAGTACTTC,CASSLGRGHTQETQYF
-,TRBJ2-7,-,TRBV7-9,TGTGCCAGCAGCTTTCTACAGGCCTACGAGCAGTACTTC,CASSFLQAYEQYF
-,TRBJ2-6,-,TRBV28,TGTGCCAGCAAGAGATCGGGCTCTGGGGCCAACGTCCTGACTTTC,CASKRSGSGANVLTF
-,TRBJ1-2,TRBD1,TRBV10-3,TGTGCCATCAGTGACCGGACAGGGGATGGCTACACCTTC,CAISDRTGDGYTF
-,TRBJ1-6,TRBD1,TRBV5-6,TGTGCCAGCAGCTTGGGGCCGGGACAGGGGAGTTCACCCCTCCACTTT,CASSLGPGQGSSPLHF
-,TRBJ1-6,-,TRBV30,TGTGCCTGGAGTGTTAGTAATTCACCCCTCCACTTT,CAWSVSNSPLHF
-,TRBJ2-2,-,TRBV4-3,TGCGCCAGCAGCCAAGAACAGGGATGGGCCGGGGAGCTGTTTTTT,CASSQEQGWAGELFF
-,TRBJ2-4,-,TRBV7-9,TGTGCCAGCAGCTCCGGGTTCTTCAAAAACATTCAGTACTTC,CASSSGFFKNIQYF
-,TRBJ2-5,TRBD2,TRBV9,TGTGCCAGCAGCCCTAGCGGGGACTTTAAGACCCAGTACTTC,CASSPSGDFKTQYF
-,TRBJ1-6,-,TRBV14,TGTGCCAGCAGCCAAGGATGGGCCTCACCCCTCCACTTT,CASSQGWASPLHF
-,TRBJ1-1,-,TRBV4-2,TGTGCCAGCAGCCAAATGACAGGACAGAACACTGAAGCTTTCTTT,CASSQMTGQNTEAFF
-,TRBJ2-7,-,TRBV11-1,TGTGCCAGCAGCTTAGCGGGGCCGCCGACGACCTACGAGCAGTACTTC,CASSLAGPPTTYEQYF
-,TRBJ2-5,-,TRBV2,TGTGCCAGCAGCGAAAACCTGGGAGCGACCCAGTACTTC,CASSENLGATQYF
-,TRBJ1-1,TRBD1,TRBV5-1,TGCGCCAGCAGCTTCACCGGGACAGGGGCGGCCTTGAACACTGAAGCTTTCTTT,CASSFTGTGAALNTEAFF
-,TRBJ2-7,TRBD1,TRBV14,TGTGCCAGCAGCCAAGAGGGGACAGGCCGCCCTTCAGAGCAGTACTTC,CASSQEGTGRPSEQYF
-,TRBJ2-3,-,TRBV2,TGTGCCAGCAGAGCTACTAGGGTAACAGATACGCAGTATTTT,CASRATRVTDTQYF
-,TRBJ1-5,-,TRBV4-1,TGCGCCAGCAGTGGGCAGGCCTATCAGCCCCAGCATTTT,CASSGQAYQPQHF
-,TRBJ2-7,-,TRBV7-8,TGTGCCAGCAGCTTATTAGGCAGGGTTTTATACGAGCAGTACTTC,CASSLLGRVLYEQYF
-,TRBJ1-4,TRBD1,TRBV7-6,TGTGCCAGCAGCTTACAGGGGGCGCGGAAACTGTTTTTT,CASSLQGARKLFF
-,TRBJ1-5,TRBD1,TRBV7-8,TGTGCCAGCAGCTGGTCAGGGGGCGCGGGGCAGCCCCAGCATTTT,CASSWSGGAGQPQHF
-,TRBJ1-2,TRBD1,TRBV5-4,TGTGCCAGCAGCCCGCGACAGGGGGCGAACTATGGCTACACCTTC,CASSPRQGANYGYTF
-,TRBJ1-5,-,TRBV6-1,TGTGCCAGCAGTGACCCCGCCGGGGGGTTTAGCAATCAGCCCCAGCATTTT,CASSDPAGGFSNQPQHF
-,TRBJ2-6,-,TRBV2,TGTGCCGGACGACCTGGGGCAGGGGCCAACGTCCTGACTTTC,CAGRPGAGANVLTF
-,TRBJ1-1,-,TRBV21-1,TGTGCCAGCAGCTTCTTTGAGCGAGGCGATATGAACACTGAAGCTTTCTTT,CASSFFERGDMNTEAFF
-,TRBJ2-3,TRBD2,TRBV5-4,TGTGCCAGCAGCTCCGGACTAGCGGGCACAGATACGCAGTATTTT,CASSSGLAGTDTQYF
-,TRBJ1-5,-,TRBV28,TGTGCCAGCAGTTCACCGGGACACTATCAGCCCCAGCATTTT,CASSSPGHYQPQHF
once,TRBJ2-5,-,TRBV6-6,TGTGCCAGCAGTTACTCAACGCGGGTGGAGACCCAGTACTTC,CASSYSTRVETQYF
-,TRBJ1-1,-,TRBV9,TGTGCCAGCAGCGTCCACGGGGACACTGAAGCTTTCTTT,CASSVHGDTEAFF
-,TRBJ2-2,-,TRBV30,TGTGCCTGGGACCGGTTCCGGGGAGGGGAGCTGTTTTTT,CAWDRFRGGELFF
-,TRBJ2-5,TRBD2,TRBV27,TGTGCCAGCAGTTTACTAGCGGGAGGGGTAGAGACCCAGTACTTC,CASSLLAGGVETQYF
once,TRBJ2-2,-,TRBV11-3,TGTGCCAGCAGCGTTACAGGGTCCGCCACCGGGGAGCTGTTTTTT,CASSVTGSATGELFF